What follows is one T cell receptor (beta chain) and its context. These data belong to a study of T cell changes during pregnancy in multiple sclerosis. Some clones are missing from TCRdb's copy, which holds only in-frame ones; the method was immunoSEQ multiplex PCR. The sample comprises just under 35,000 clones, just over 90% of which are singletons, and 3.5% to 5.5% rests with the top ten. The CDR3 length is 14 residues. Germline V CDR1 and CDR2: MNHEY, SVGAGI. After removal of 5 bases from V and 4 bases from J, the junction contained 7 bases not matched to a gene. The TCR was taken from a female donor in good health, enrolled as a control in a pregnancy study. The chain combines TRBV6-5 with TRBJ1-1; 7 bases line up with TRBD1. The material sequenced was peripheral blood, taken in the second trimester of pregnancy. DNA for the CDR3: TGTGCCAGCAGTCCGACAGGGAGAGCCACTGAAGCTTTCTTT. It yields the protein CASSPTGRATEAFF.